A selection of T cell receptor beta chains follows, all from one sample in a study of technical replicates of blood from several donors. Repertoires were generated with immunoSEQ multiplex PCR, while TCRdb's copy carries only in-frame clones and drops some. The sample has about 63,000 clones; around 86% are singletons. Sequencing used PBMCs. All receptors derive from a human donor in good health. Some clones in this sample may be carry-over from other donors' samples. Both conserved end residues are part of each CDR3. The order of the fields is V gene, clone size, D gene, J gene, CDR3 protein, CDR3 DNA. A D gene is named only where the DNA matches it firmly. Some rows mark clone size as missing; the rest say once, few, many or name a class of expanded clone.

TRBV12-5	.	.	TRBJ2-7	CASGLLRGADEQYF	TGTGCTAGTGGTTTGCTCCGGGGGGCCGACGAGCAGTACTTC
TRBV4-1	.	.	TRBJ2-7	CASSQDSSYEQYF	TGCGCCAGCAGCCAAGACAGCTCCTACGAGCAGTACTTC
TRBV6-1	.	TRBD2	TRBJ2-5	CASSDMTSGEGTQYF	TGTGCCAGCAGTGATATGACTAGCGGGGAGGGGACCCAGTACTTC
TRBV28	.	.	TRBJ2-7	CASSFGDTPYEQYF	TGTGCCAGCAGTTTCGGGGATACCCCCTACGAGCAGTACTTC
TRBV5-4	once	.	TRBJ2-2	CASSFGSRTGELFF	TGTGCCAGCAGCTTCGGTTCGCGGACCGGGGAGCTGTTTTTT
TRBV2	.	TRBD1	TRBJ1-1	CASRVRGTENTEAFF	TGTGCCAGCAGGGTCAGGGGGACAGAGAACACTGAAGCTTTCTTT
TRBV6-6	.	TRBD2	TRBJ2-7	CASSKGLAETYEQYF	TGTGCCAGCAGTAAGGGACTAGCTGAAACTTACGAGCAGTACTTC
TRBV19	.	TRBD2	TRBJ2-1	CASSLRKGTSDRGEQFF	TGTGCCAGTAGTCTCCGCAAAGGGACTAGCGATAGGGGTGAGCAGTTCTTC
TRBV16	.	TRBD1	TRBJ1-2	CASSQGTAHYGYTF	TGTGCCAGCAGCCAAGGGACAGCCCACTATGGCTACACCTTC
TRBV9	.	TRBD2	TRBJ2-3	CASSAISGADTDTQYF	TGTGCCAGCAGTGCAATTAGCGGGGCCGACACAGATACGCAGTATTTT
TRBV19	few	.	TRBJ1-1	CASSTPGDTEAFF	TGTGCCAGTAGTACCCCAGGGGACACTGAAGCTTTCTTT
TRBV7-2	.	TRBD1	TRBJ1-5	CASSSEGTGLNQPQHF	TGTGCCAGCAGCTCCGAAGGGACAGGCCTCAATCAGCCCCAGCATTTT
TRBV6-1	.	.	TRBJ1-2	CASSETPGEGSYGYTF	TGTGCCAGCAGTGAGACCCCGGGTGAGGGCTCCTATGGCTACACCTTC
TRBV4-1	medium-sized	TRBD1	TRBJ2-5	CASSQDEGTEETQYF	TGCGCCAGCAGCCAAGATGAAGGGACAGAAGAGACCCAGTACTTC
TRBV29-1	medium-sized	.	TRBJ2-7	CSVEVQANYEQYF	TGCAGCGTTGAAGTACAGGCGAACTACGAGCAGTACTTC
TRBV2	.	TRBD1	TRBJ1-2	CALMTGRARFGYTF	TGTGCCCTGATGACAGGGCGAGCTAGGTTTGGCTACACCTTC
TRBV6-6	.	.	TRBJ1-1	CASSYQQGNTEAFF	TGTGCCAGCAGTTACCAACAGGGGAACACTGAAGCTTTCTTT
TRBV19	.	.	TRBJ1-2	CASSIWGEYGYTF	TGTGCCAGTAGTATATGGGGGGAGTATGGCTACACCTTC
TRBV19	.	TRBD1	TRBJ2-7	CASSANGQGARGEQYF	TGTGCCAGTAGTGCAAACGGACAGGGCGCGAGGGGGGAGCAGTACTTC
TRBV6-1	.	TRBD2	TRBJ2-3	CASSDTTSGWGDTQYF	TGTGCCAGCAGTGACACGACTAGCGGTTGGGGGGATACGCAGTATTTT
TRBV4-1	.	TRBD2	TRBJ2-7	CASSPQAGDFYEQYF	TGCGCCAGCAGCCCACAAGCGGGGGATTTCTACGAGCAGTACTTC
TRBV6-5	.	.	TRBJ2-1	CASSYQGNAENEQFF	TGTGCCAGCAGTTACCAGGGGAACGCGGAGAATGAGCAGTTCTTC
TRBV7-2	.	TRBD1	TRBJ1-6	CASSLYRGNSPLHF	TGTGCCAGCAGCTTATACAGGGGCAATTCACCCCTCCACTTT
TRBV7-6	.	TRBD2	TRBJ2-5	CASSLEAGGRETQYF	TGTGCCAGCAGCTTAGAAGCGGGGGGGAGAGAGACCCAGTACTTC
TRBV30	.	.	TRBJ2-2	CAWSQGTGELFF	TGTGCCTGGAGTCAGGGAACCGGGGAGCTGTTTTTT
TRBV4-3	.	.	TRBJ1-1	CASSQTWSGLNTEAFF	TGCGCCAGCAGCCAAACGTGGTCGGGGTTGAACACTGAAGCTTTCTTT
TRBV27	.	TRBD1	TRBJ2-5	CASRGRTGPFRIQETQYF	TGTGCCAGCAGAGGAAGGACAGGGCCGTTCAGGATACAAGAGACCCAGTACTTC
TRBV29-1	.	TRBD2	TRBJ2-1	CSVLSWTSGPGDEQFF	TGCAGCGTCCTATCCTGGACTAGCGGACCCGGGGATGAGCAGTTCTTC
TRBV7-3	.	.	TRBJ1-5	CASSSSGRGSNQPQHF	TGTGCCAGCAGCTCTAGCGGGCGGGGTAGCAATCAGCCCCAGCATTTT
TRBV9	.	.	TRBJ1-1	CASSVVANTEAFF	TGTGCCAGCAGCGTAGTGGCGAACACTGAAGCTTTCTTT
TRBV18	.	TRBD1	TRBJ1-2	CASSPPGQGSIGYTF	TGTGCCAGCTCACCCCCGGGACAGGGTAGCATTGGCTACACCTTC
TRBV7-9	once	TRBD2	TRBJ2-1	CASSRTSGTLNEQFF	TGTGCCAGCAGCCGGACTAGCGGGACTCTGAATGAGCAGTTCTTC
TRBV6-6	.	TRBD2	TRBJ2-1	CATQTGGAVDEQFF	TGTGCCACTCAGACGGGGGGGGCCGTCGATGAGCAGTTCTTC
TRBV5-4	once	.	TRBJ1-1	CASSLELMNTEAFF	TGTGCCAGCAGCTTGGAACTTATGAACACTGAAGCTTTCTTT
TRBV4-3	.	TRBD1	TRBJ2-7	CASSQDRGRSYEQYF	TGCGCCAGCAGCCAAGACAGGGGGCGTTCCTACGAGCAGTACTTC
TRBV5-6	.	TRBD2	TRBJ2-3	CASTLAGLEQYF	TGTGCCAGCACATTAGCGGGGCTGGAGCAGTATTTT
TRBV14	.	TRBD2	TRBJ2-7	CASSQPGLAGGYEQYF	TGTGCCAGCAGCCAACCGGGACTAGCGGGAGGGTACGAGCAGTACTTC
TRBV4-2	.	.	TRBJ1-6	CASSQDPTGFSSYNSPLHF	TGTGCCAGCAGCCAAGATCCCACAGGGTTCAGCTCCTATAATTCACCCCTCCACTTT
TRBV4-3	.	.	TRBJ2-3	CASSHYASRGTDTQYF	TGCGCCAGCAGCCACTATGCAAGCCGCGGCACAGATACGCAGTATTTT
TRBV2	.	.	TRBJ1-3	CASGRDMGSGNTIYF	TGTGCCAGCGGACGGGACATGGGGTCTGGAAACACCATATATTTT
TRBV2	.	TRBD1	TRBJ1-1	CASAGQSNTEAFF	TGTGCCAGCGCGGGACAGAGTAACACTGAAGCTTTCTTT
TRBV7-2	.	TRBD1	TRBJ1-2	CASSSRQGWDYGYTF	TGTGCCAGCAGCTCCCGACAGGGGTGGGACTATGGCTACACCTTC
TRBV4-3	.	.	TRBJ1-5	CASSQGVRMGGPQHF	TGCGCCAGCAGCCAAGGGGTACGGATGGGAGGGCCCCAGCATTTT
TRBV27	.	.	TRBJ2-7	CASSSLENLRYEQYF	TGTGCCAGCAGTTCGCTAGAAAATTTGCGCTACGAGCAGTACTTC
TRBV11-1	.	TRBD2	TRBJ2-3	CASSSILAGGSTDTQYF	TGTGCCAGCAGCTCGATCCTAGCGGGGGGGAGCACAGATACGCAGTATTTT
TRBV2	.	.	TRBJ2-3	CASSSEMLATDTQYF	TGTGCCAGCAGTTCGGAGATGCTAGCAACAGATACGCAGTATTTT
TRBV7-6	.	.	TRBJ2-1	CASSSEGAGNEQFF	TGTGCCAGCAGCTCGGAGGGGGCGGGCAATGAGCAGTTCTTC
TRBV12-5	few	.	TRBJ1-6	CASGLDGEVHRGVPLHF	TGTGCTAGTGGTTTGGACGGAGAGGTTCATCGGGGTGTACCCCTCCACTTT
TRBV7-9	.	.	TRBJ1-4	CASSFSVINEKLFF	TGTGCCAGCAGCTTCTCGGTAATTAATGAAAAACTGTTTTTT
TRBV20-1	.	.	TRBJ2-1	CSAGVVVEQFF	TGCAGTGCTGGAGTAGTTGTTGAGCAGTTCTTC
TRBV7-2	.	.	TRBJ2-2	CASSSTAFTGELFF	TGTGCCAGCAGTTCGACTGCTTTCACCGGGGAGCTGTTTTTT
TRBV6-5	.	.	TRBJ2-1	CASSYSASSHNEQFF	TGTGCCAGCAGTTACTCGGCTAGCTCCCACAATGAGCAGTTCTTC
TRBV20-1	.	.	TRBJ1-1	CSARGRTEAFF	TGCAGTGCTAGAGGTCGGACAGAAGCTTTCTTT
TRBV7-9	.	TRBD1	TRBJ2-7	CASINADRPYEQYF	TGTGCCAGCATCAACGCGGACAGGCCCTACGAGCAGTACTTC
TRBV10-3	.	.	TRBJ2-3	CAGAEVAGTDTQYF	TGTGCCGGGGCGGAGGTTGCGGGAACAGATACGCAGTATTTT
TRBV7-3	.	.	TRBJ2-3	CASSSIRDDTQYF	TGTGCCAGCAGCTCGATTAGAGATGATACGCAGTATTTT
TRBV5-3	few	.	TRBJ2-5	CARSPGQETQYF	TGTGCCAGAAGCCCGGGGCAAGAGACCCAGTACTTC
TRBV28	.	TRBD1	TRBJ1-5	CASSLTGKNQPQHF	TGTGCCAGCAGTTTGACAGGGAAGAATCAGCCCCAGCATTTT
TRBV9	.	.	TRBJ1-3	CASSRGGNSGNTIYF	TGTGCCAGCAGTCGAGGAGGAAATTCTGGAAACACCATATATTTT